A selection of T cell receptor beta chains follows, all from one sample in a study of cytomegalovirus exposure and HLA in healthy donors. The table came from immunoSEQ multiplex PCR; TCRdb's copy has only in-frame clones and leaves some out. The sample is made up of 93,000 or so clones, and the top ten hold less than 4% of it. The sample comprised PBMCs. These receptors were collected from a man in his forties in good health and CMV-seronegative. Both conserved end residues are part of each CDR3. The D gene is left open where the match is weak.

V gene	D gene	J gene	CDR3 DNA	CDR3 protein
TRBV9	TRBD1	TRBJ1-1	TGTGCCAGCAGCGACAAAACAGGGGGAAACACTGAAGCTTTCTTT	CASSDKTGGNTEAFF
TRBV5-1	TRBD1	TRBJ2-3	TGCGCCAGCAGCCTGGGACAGGGTAGCACAGATACGCAGTATTTT	CASSLGQGSTDTQYF
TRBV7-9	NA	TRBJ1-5	TGTGCCAGCAGCTTAGCGGGAGGGAGGGGCAATCAGCCCCAGCATTTT	CASSLAGGRGNQPQHF
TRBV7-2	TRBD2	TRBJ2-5	TGTGCCAGCAGCTTAGGAGCGGGAGAGGAAGAGACCCAGTACTTC	CASSLGAGEEETQYF
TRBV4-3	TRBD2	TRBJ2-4	TGCGCCAGCAGCCAATTGACTAGCGGGGGGGAGAAAAACATTCAGTACTTC	CASSQLTSGGEKNIQYF
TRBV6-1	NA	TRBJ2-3	TGTGCCAGCAGTGCGACCTCCCTCACAGTGATGCAGTATTTT	CASSATSLTVMQYF
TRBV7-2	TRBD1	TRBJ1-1	TGTGCCAGCAGCTCCCAATGGGGACAGAAAAACACTGAAGCTTTCTTT	CASSSQWGQKNTEAFF
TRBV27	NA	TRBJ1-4	TGTGCCAGCAGCATTCAGGGACACGGGCTTGAAAAACTGTTTTTT	CASSIQGHGLEKLFF
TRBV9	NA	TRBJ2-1	TGTGCCAGCAGCGTAGTGGGAGGTTGGGAGAATGAGCAGTTCTTC	CASSVVGGWENEQFF
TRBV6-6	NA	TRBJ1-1	TGTGCCAGCAGTTACTCGGAGGGCGGCACTGAAGCTTTCTTT	CASSYSEGGTEAFF
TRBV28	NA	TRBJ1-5	TGTGCCAGCAGTAGTACAAATCAGCCCCAGCATTTT	CASSSTNQPQHF
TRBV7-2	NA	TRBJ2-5	TGTGCCAGCAGCCCGGTCCGACTCCGAAGCCAGTACTTC	CASSPVRLRSQYF
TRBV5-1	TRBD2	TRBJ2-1	TGCGCCAGCAGTGGACTAGCGGCACCCTCCTACAATGAGCAGTTCTTC	CASSGLAAPSYNEQFF
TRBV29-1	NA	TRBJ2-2	TGCAGCGTTGATAAGGGCAGGGGTGTCGGCGGGGAGCTGTTTTTT	CSVDKGRGVGGELFF
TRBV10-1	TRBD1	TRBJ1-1	TGCGCCAGCAGCTCGACAGGGGGATTCTCTGAAGCTTTCTTT	CASSSTGGFSEAFF
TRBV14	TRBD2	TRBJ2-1	TGTGCCAGCAGCCACCTGACTAGCGGGATTTACAATGAGCAGTTCTTC	CASSHLTSGIYNEQFF
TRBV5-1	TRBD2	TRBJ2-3	TGCGCCAGCAGCCCCCTGACTAGCGGGCGCTACACAGATACGCAGTATTTT	CASSPLTSGRYTDTQYF
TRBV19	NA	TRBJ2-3	TGTGCCAGTAGTATCAGGGGTACCACAGATACGCAGTATTTT	CASSIRGTTDTQYF
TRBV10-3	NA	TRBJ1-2	TGTGCAGGGGGGGCAACGTTATATGGCTACACCTTC	CAGGATLYGYTF
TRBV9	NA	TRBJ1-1	TGTGCCAGCAGCCCCTACAGCACTGAAGCTTTCTTT	CASSPYSTEAFF
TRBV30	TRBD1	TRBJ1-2	TGTGCCTGGAGTCAGGGGGAAGGCTACACCTTC	CAWSQGEGYTF
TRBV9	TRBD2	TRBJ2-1	TGTGCCAGCAGCGAGGGACTAGCCCCCTACAATGAGCAGTTCTTC	CASSEGLAPYNEQFF
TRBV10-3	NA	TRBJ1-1	TGTGCCATCAGCACTGACAGCACGAACACTGAAGCTTTCTTT	CAISTDSTNTEAFF
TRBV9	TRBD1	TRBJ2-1	TGTGCCAGCAGCGTGGACCCGGGACAGATAAGTTACAATGAGCAGTTCTTC	CASSVDPGQISYNEQFF
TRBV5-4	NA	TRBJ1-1	TGTGCCAGCAGCGGCAAAAGGGGGTTGGGCACTGAAGCTTTCTTT	CASSGKRGLGTEAFF
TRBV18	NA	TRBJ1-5	TGTGCCAGCTCACGCGCCGCGTCAAATCAGCCCCAGCATTTT	CASSRAASNQPQHF
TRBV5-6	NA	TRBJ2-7	TGTGCCAGCAGCTTTGTTTCGGGAAGCTCCTACGAGCAGTACTTC	CASSFVSGSSYEQYF
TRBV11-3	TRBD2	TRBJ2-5	TGTGCCAGCAGCTTAGCGGGCGGGAGGCAGTACTTC	CASSLAGGRQYF
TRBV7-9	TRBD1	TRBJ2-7	TGTGCCAGCAGCCCGAGGACAGGGAATATGCAGTACTTC	CASSPRTGNMQYF
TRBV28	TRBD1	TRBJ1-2	TGTGCCAGCGGTATATTGGGACAGGGGGTGGAAGGCTACACCTTC	CASGILGQGVEGYTF
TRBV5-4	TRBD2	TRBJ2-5	TGTGCCAGCAGCCCGCTAGCGGGAGGGGACCAAGAGACCCAGTACTTC	CASSPLAGGDQETQYF
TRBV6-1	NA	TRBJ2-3	TGTGCCAGCAGTGAATCCTCGCGAGGTACAGATACGCAGTATTTT	CASSESSRGTDTQYF